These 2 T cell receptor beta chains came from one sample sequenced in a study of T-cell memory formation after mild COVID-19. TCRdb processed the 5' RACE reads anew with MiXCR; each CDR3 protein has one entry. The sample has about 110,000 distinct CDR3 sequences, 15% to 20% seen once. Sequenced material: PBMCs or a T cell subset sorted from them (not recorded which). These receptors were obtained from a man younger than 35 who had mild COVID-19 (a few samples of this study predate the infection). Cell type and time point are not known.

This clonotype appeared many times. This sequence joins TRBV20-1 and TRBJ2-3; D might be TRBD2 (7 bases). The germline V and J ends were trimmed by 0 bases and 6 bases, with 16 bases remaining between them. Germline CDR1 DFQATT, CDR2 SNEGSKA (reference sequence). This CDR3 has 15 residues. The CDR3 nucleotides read TGCAGTGCTAGAGATCTGAGGGGGGGAGGGGATACGCAGTATTTT. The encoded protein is CSARDLRGGGDTQYF.

The CDR3, as DNA: TGTGCCAGCAGCCAAGTTGGATGGAATTCACCCCTCCACTTT. Protein: CASSQVGWNSPLHF. The chain recombines TRBV3-1 with TRBJ1-6; no clear D. The CDR3 sequence is 14 residues long. V was cut by 1 base and J by 7 bases, with 8 bases left in between. Germline assignment: CDR1 LGHDT and CDR2 YNNKEL (reference sequence).